These 17 T cell receptor beta chains were sequenced from one sample in a study of vaccination and CD4 T cells after COVID-19. Their specific antigens are unknown. Sequenced with the Oncomine TCR Beta short-read assay was DNA taken from cultured CD4+ T cells. One entry per CDR3 protein results from TCRdb running MiXCR on the PCR reads. The sample carries approximately 13,000 distinct CDR3 sequences, around 60% recorded once. Treatment reported: roughly ten-day PBMC culture with coronavirus spike peptide pools or control peptides (ViraFEST assay). Sequences were obtained from CD4+ T cells from blood, cultured in vitro. Source of these receptors: a human donor who had recovered from COVID-19.

This clonotype has only a few counts. The chain links TRBV20-1 to TRBJ2-3; 16 bases match TRBD2. The CDR3 sequence is 20 residues long. V was pared by 6 bases and J by 4 bases, with 19 bases of the junction left unmatched. Germline V CDR1 and CDR2: DFQATT, SNEGSKA (reference sequence). The CDR3 region has the DNA TGCAGTGCGGAACTCCGGTTGGGACTAGCGGGAGGGGGAGGCTCAGATACGCAGTATTTT. Its protein product is CSAELRLGLAGGGGSDTQYF.

The sample holds a few counts of this clonotype. The V call is TRBV28, the J call TRBJ2-3, with D possibly being TRBD2 (5 bases). The CDR3 contains 13 residues. The V gene lost 9 bases and the J gene lost 4 bases, with 14 bases spanning the gap. CDR1 is MDHEN and CDR2 is SYDVKM in the germline V gene. The CDR3 reads CASNGESADTQYF. CDR3 in DNA: TGTGCCAGTAATGGGGAGTCTGCAGATACGCAGTATTTT.

The CDR3: CASVINRGLSNQPQHF. The CDR3 nucleotides read TGTGCCAGCGTAATCAACAGGGGCCTTAGCAATCAGCCCCAGCATTTT. The V gene is TRBV28, the J gene TRBJ1-5; 7 nucleotides match TRBD1. V trimming: 8 bases; J trimming: 0 bases; junction bases outside the gene matches: 10. In germline, CDR1 is MDHEN, CDR2 SYDVKM. The CDR3 consists of 16 residues.

The chain carries TRBV4-1 and TRBJ2-5, with D uncertain. The CDR3 has 12 residues. Germline CDR1 MGHRA, CDR2 YSYEKL. V was clipped by 0 bases and J by 5 bases, with 4 bases between them. CDR3 sequence (DNA): TGCGCCAGCAGCCAAGATTTCGAGACCCAGTACTTC. It translates to CASSQDFETQYF.

To note about this clonotype: One junction end does not reproduce the germline sequence, and a read error may be involved. The chain carries TRBV19 and TRBJ1-5; D gene ambiguous. Germline-derived CDR1 and CDR2 are LNHDA and SQIVND (reference sequence). The CDR3 is made up of 13 amino acids. CDR3 residues: CACSIEGNQPQHF. CDR3 DNA sequence: TGTGCCTGTAGTATCGAGGGTAATCAGCCCCAGCATTTT.

This clonotype was observed a handful of times. V usage is TRBV6-2 or TRBV6-3 and J usage is TRBJ2-3; 11 positions agree with TRBD2. The CDR3 extends over 19 amino acids. V was pared by 6 bases and J by 0 bases, with 14 bases of the junction left unmatched. Germline V gene data show CDR1 as MNHEY and CDR2 as SVGEGT. This CDR3 reads CASSKNDGTSGFSTDTQYF. The CDR3 DNA reads TGTGCCAGCAGCAAAAACGACGGGACTAGCGGATTTAGCACAGATACGCAGTATTTT.

The sample holds a few counts of this clonotype. This chain uses TRBV12-3 or TRBV12-4 with TRBJ1-5; D unresolved. V was shortened by 1 base and J by 3 bases, with 10 bases between the two germline ends. The CDR3 spans 15 residues. CDR3 coding DNA: TGTGCCAGCAGTTTAGGTGGGGTTTCCAATCAGCCCCAGCATTTT. This gives the protein CASSLGGVSNQPQHF.

The rearrangement uses TRBV5-1 and TRBJ2-3; D call uncertain. Germline CDR1 and CDR2: SGHRS and YFSETQ. This CDR3 is built from 12 residues. Trimming removed 4 bases at V and 2 bases at J, with 5 bases between. CDR3 protein: CASSQSTDTQYF. The CDR3 DNA reads TGCGCCAGCAGCCAGTCCACAGATACGCAGTATTTT.

J is TRBJ2-3 and V is TRBV6-1, with 10 bases fitting TRBD1. Germline lookup yields CDR1 MNHNS and CDR2 SASEGT. J gave up 6 bases and V 6 bases, and 9 bases lay outside the gene matches. The CDR3 contains 15 residues. The CDR3: CASSERDRGRDTQYF. The CDR3 nucleotides read TGTGCCAGCAGCGAGCGGGACAGGGGACGGGATACGCAGTATTTT.

This clonotype showed up just a few times. The chain is built from TRBV28 and TRBJ2-5; D not resolved. CDR1 is MDHEN and CDR2 is SYDVKM in the germline V gene. The CDR3 covers 15 residues. The ends were cut back, 6 bases at V and 5 bases at J, with 19 bases in the middle. The CDR3 DNA reads as TGTGCCAGCAGCCCCGTTACTGGGGTTGGGGAGACCCAGTACTTC. Its protein product is CASSPVTGVGETQYF.

This rearrangement joins TRBV20-1 to TRBJ2-5, with TRBD2 identical over 7 bases. Germline V gives CDR1 DFQATT, CDR2 SNEGSKA (reference sequence). The CDR3 has 15 amino acids. Losses at the gene ends were 5 bases for V and 4 bases for J; bases not matched to a gene: 13. CDR3 sequence: CSAQARGRLLETQYF. As DNA, the CDR3 is TGCAGTGCTCAGGCGCGGGGGAGACTATTAGAGACCCAGTACTTC.

The rearrangement uses TRBV6-5 and TRBJ1-2, with 7 bases aligning to TRBD1. The V gene's germline CDR1 is MNHEY and CDR2 SVGAGI. This CDR3 region has 15 residues. The V segment lost 0 bases and the J segment 7 bases; nucleotides outside the gene matches: 8. The CDR3 coding sequence is TGTGCCAGCAGTTACTCCCTGGGACAGACTTCTGGCTACACCTTC. Translating gives CASSYSLGQTSGYTF.

The chain carries TRBV27 and TRBJ2-7, with 7 nucleotides matching TRBD2. The CDR3 has 16 residues. The ends lost 6 bases at V and 0 bases at J; junction bases unmatched: 11. Germline V gives CDR1 MNHEY, CDR2 SMNVEV (reference sequence). CDR3 coding DNA: TGTGCCAGCAGACCCCTAGCGGTCGGGGGCTCCTACGAGCAGTACTTC. Translating gives CASRPLAVGGSYEQYF.

J is TRBJ2-4 and V is TRBV20-1; D might be TRBD1 (6 bases). The V gene's germline CDR1 is DFQATT and CDR2 SNEGSKA (reference sequence). Trimming took off 3 bases at V and 7 bases at J, with 16 bases between the two ends. CDR3 length: 14 amino acids. CDR3 loop: CSAREARGVNIQYF. The CDR3 DNA reads TGCAGTGCTAGGGAGGCCAGGGGCGTGAACATTCAGTACTTC.

This rearrangement joins TRBV28 to TRBJ2-1; TRBD2 matches 13 bases. Germline values: CDR1 MDHEN, CDR2 SYDVKM. V dropped 5 bases and J dropped 12; count of bases not matched to a gene: 13. The CDR3 has 16 amino acids. CDR3 loop: CASSIPGLAGTRTQFF. The CDR3 DNA sequence: TGTGCCAGCAGTATACCGGGACTAGCGGGAACGAGAACGCAGTTCTTC.

There are a few counts of this clonotype. The rearrangement joins TRBV6-4 to TRBJ2-1, with 12 positions matching TRBD2. This CDR3 is built from 15 residues. Trimming took 0 bases from V and 6 from J; bases not matched to a gene: 0. CDR1 is MRHNA and CDR2 is SNTAGT in the germline V gene. The CDR3 nucleotides are TGTGCCAGCAGTGACTCGACTAGCGGGAGCAATGAGCAGTTCTTC. Its translation: CASSDSTSGSNEQFF.

The V and J genes are TRBV7-8 and TRBJ1-3; the D is unclear. Deletions cut 2 bases from V and 9 bases from J, with 11 bases between. The CDR3 spans 13 residues. Per the germline V gene, CDR1 is SGHVS and CDR2 is FQNEAQ. The CDR3 protein is CASSLRLISTIYF. The CDR3 DNA reads TGTGCCAGCAGCTTAAGGCTAATTAGCACCATATATTTT.